The clone carrying this TCR beta chain was seen at least ten times. The CDR3 spans 14 residues. V lost 5 bases, J lost 9 bases, and 7 bases stayed unmatched. Germline-derived CDR1 and CDR2 are SGHVS and FQNEAQ. The sample is drawn from a study of T cells after yellow fever vaccination. A single record per CDR3 protein comes from TCRdb applying MiXCR to the 5' RACE reads. The sample has around 310,000 distinct CDR3 sequences; 3.5% to 4.5% are singletons. The specimen comprised PBMCs, sampled 5 days after the yellow fever booster vaccination. The chain couples TRBV7-8 to TRBJ1-6, with 7 bases that match TRBD1. This clonotype was obtained from a young man who received the YFV17D yellow fever vaccine. The CDR3: CASSVYRGGSPLHF. The CDR3 DNA follows: TGTGCCAGCAGCGTATACAGGGGAGGTTCACCCCTCCACTTT.